Each of the 22 T cell receptor beta chains below was sequenced from the same sample in a study of blood T cell repertoires in COVID-19. Sequenced by immunoSEQ multiplex PCR; TCRdb stores in-frame clones only, minus some. Of more than 95,000 clones detected, approximately 87% appear once; the ten largest clones hold 6% to 9.5%. The sequenced material came from peripheral blood. The receptors derive from a man between 65 and 79 years old who had recovered from COVID-19.

The V and J genes are TRBV27 and TRBJ2-6, with TRBD1 identical over 7 bases. This CDR3 region has 19 residues. Germline V gene lookup returns CDR1 MNHEY and CDR2 SMNVEV (reference sequence). V trimming: 6 bases; J trimming: 3 bases; junction bases outside the gene matches: 17. As DNA, the CDR3 is TGTGCCAGCAGAAGACTTCAAGGGGGCGCAGGCGTTGGGGCCAACGTCCTGACTTTC. It yields the protein CASRRLQGGAGVGANVLTF.

V and J are TRBV4-1 and TRBJ1-6; D remains ambiguous. The CDR3 totals 16 residues. V lost 6 bases to trimming and J lost 0 bases, with 12 bases between them. Per the germline V gene, CDR1 is MGHRA and CDR2 is YSYEKL. The CDR3 region is CASRPTVSSYNSPLHF. CDR3 nucleotide sequence: TGCGCCAGCAGGCCGACTGTTAGCTCCTATAATTCACCCCTCCACTTT.

This clone turned up a few times. V usage is TRBV4-2 and J usage is TRBJ1-5; no reliable D call. Per the germline V gene, CDR1 is LGHNA and CDR2 is YNFKEQ. Trimming left V 0 bases short and J 3 bases short, with 12 bases between. There are 16 residues in the CDR3. The chain's CDR3 is CASSQDPGMYNQPQHF. The CDR3 DNA is TGTGCCAGCAGCCAAGATCCCGGGATGTACAATCAGCCCCAGCATTTT.

The chain carries TRBV15 and TRBJ2-7; 7 bases are a match to TRBD1. Germline trimming cut 0 bases from V and 9 bases from J; bases unmatched to any gene: 11. This CDR3 is built from 15 residues. Germline V lookup: CDR1 LNHNV, CDR2 YYDKDF (reference sequence). Here the CDR3 reads CATSREGSAGGTQYF. CDR3 bases: TGTGCCACCAGCAGAGAGGGTTCGGCAGGGGGTACGCAGTACTTC.

V usage is TRBV19 and J usage is TRBJ2-7; maybe TRBD1 (5 bases). Trimming pared 4 bases from V and 1 base from J, leaving 8 bases between. Germline V gene lookup returns CDR1 LNHDA and CDR2 SQIVND (reference sequence). The CDR3 has 13 amino acids. The CDR3 nucleotides read TGTGCCAGTAGTACGACAGCGTCCTACGAGCAGTACTTC. Translated, it gives CASSTTASYEQYF.

On this clone: The germline gene is not matched at one end of the junction; a read error may be the cause. The J gene is TRBJ1-5, the V gene TRBV5-1; D remains ambiguous. Germline V gene lookup returns CDR1 SGHRS and CDR2 YFSETQ. The CDR3 is made up of 15 amino acids. As DNA, the CDR3 is TGCGCCAGCAGGTTGGGAACCTATAGCAATCAGCCCCAGCATTTT. Translating it yields CASRLGTYSNQPQHF.

V is TRBV2 and J is TRBJ2-3, with a tentative D call TRBD2 (5 bases). Trimming took 1 base from V and 0 from J, leaving 5 bases between them. CDR3 length: 14 residues. The germline CDR1 and CDR2 sequences are SNHLY and FYNNEI. CDR3 bases: TGTGCCAGCAGTGAAGGGGAGAGCACAGATACGCAGTATTTT. Translated, it gives CASSEGESTDTQYF.

This chain joins TRBV5-1 and TRBJ2-7; 10 bases line up with TRBD1. The CDR3 sequence is 14 residues long. Per the germline V gene, CDR1 is SGHRS and CDR2 is YFSETQ. The V segment lost 4 bases and the J segment 4 bases; nucleotides outside the gene matches: 5. The CDR3: CASSRTGGPYEQYF. The DNA of the CDR3 is TGCGCCAGCAGCCGGACAGGGGGGCCTTACGAGCAGTACTTC. The variable domain in full, with the rest retrieved from reference TRBV5-1 and TRBJ2-7, is KAGVTQTPRYLIKTRGQQVTLSCSPISGHRSVSWYQQTPGQGLQFLFEYFSETQRNKGNFPGRFSGRQFSNSRSEMNVSTLELGDSALYLCASSRTGGPYEQYFGPGTRLTVT.

The chain uses TRBV25-1 and TRBJ2-7; 10 bases are a match to TRBD1. The CDR3 extends over 14 amino acids. The ends lost 6 bases at V and 2 bases at J; junction bases unmatched: 4. Germline V lookup: CDR1 MGHDK, CDR2 SYGVNS. CDR3 sequence: CASRRDRGPYEQYF. The CDR3 nucleotides read TGTGCCAGCAGGCGGGACAGGGGCCCCTACGAGCAGTACTTC.

The chain carries TRBV5-6 and TRBJ2-6; no definite D call. Germline V gene sequence: CDR1 SGHDT, CDR2 YYEEEE. The CDR3 covers 13 residues. V was clipped by 4 bases and J by 3 bases, with 5 bases between them. In DNA form, the CDR3 reads TGTGCCAGCAGCCCCATTGGGGCCAACGTCCTGACTTTC. It specifies CASSPIGANVLTF.

The chain employs TRBV7-9 and TRBJ2-7; 7 nucleotides agree with TRBD1. Germline V CDR1 and CDR2: SEHNR, FQNEAQ (reference sequence). The V gene end was trimmed by 5 bases and the J gene end by 4 bases; junction bases not matched to a gene: 8. The CDR3 is 14 amino acids. The CDR3 coding sequence is TGTGCCAGCAGCCCAACTGACAGGGTGTACGAGCAGTACTTC. Its protein product is CASSPTDRVYEQYF.

This clone was counted once. The CDR3 DNA follows: TGTGCCAGCAGAGAGGGGGGGCGGGAGACCCAGTACTTC. Translating gives CASREGGRETQYF. The J gene is TRBJ2-5, the V gene TRBV2; possibly TRBD2 for D (7 bases). The germline V gene has CDR1 SNHLY and CDR2 FYNNEI. The V gene lost 6 bases and the J gene lost 5 bases, with 13 bases spanning the gap. CDR3 length: 13 residues.

This chain connects TRBV5-1 to TRBJ2-5; no firm D call. Trimming took off 5 bases at V and 1 base at J, with 9 bases between the two ends. Germline assignment: CDR1 SGHRS and CDR2 YFSETQ. The CDR3 spans 13 residues. The CDR3 loop reads CASSRNGQETQYF. The CDR3 coding sequence is TGCGCCAGCAGTAGAAACGGCCAAGAGACCCAGTACTTC.

This clone has a count of ten or more. The V and J genes are TRBV6-2 or TRBV6-3 and TRBJ2-2; 7 nucleotides match TRBD1. With 5 bases clipped from V and 10 bases from J, the junction kept 22 bases outside the gene matches. Germline CDR1 MNHEY, CDR2 SVGEGT. The CDR3 spans 18 residues. CDR3 amino acids: CASSSRNRDRSYRVELFF. The CDR3 DNA follows: TGTGCCAGCAGTAGCCGAAACCGGGACAGAAGTTACCGGGTGGAGCTGTTTTTT.

This chain joins TRBV7-7 and TRBJ2-5, with 8 bases that match TRBD2. Per the germline V gene, CDR1 is SSHAT and CDR2 is FNYEAQ (reference sequence). The junction had 6 bases not matched to a gene; V was cut back by 0 bases and J by 6 bases. CDR3 length: 15 amino acids. CDR3: CASSLAPTSAQTQYF. The CDR3 nucleotides read TGTGCCAGCAGCTTAGCCCCGACTAGCGCTCAGACCCAGTACTTC.

The chain is built from TRBV7-2 and TRBJ2-7, with TRBD2 matching 13 bases. Germline-derived CDR1 and CDR2 are SGHTA and FQGNSA. This CDR3 is built from 17 residues. V was pared by 1 base and J by 4 bases, with 7 bases of the junction left unmatched. The CDR3 loop is CASSLEIWTSGSYEQYF. For the CDR3, the DNA is TGTGCCAGCAGCTTAGAAATTTGGACTAGCGGGAGTTACGAGCAGTACTTC.

The chain combines TRBV19 with TRBJ1-3; D not certain. CDR3 size: 14 residues. V lost 6 bases, J lost 0 bases, and 9 bases lay in between. Germline V CDR1 and CDR2: LNHDA, SQIVND (reference sequence). In nucleotides, the CDR3 is TGTGCCAGTAGCCCACAGATCTCTGGAAACACCATATATTTT. The encoded protein is CASSPQISGNTIYF.

The CDR3 protein is CASSQQGFGNTIYF. For the CDR3, the DNA is TGTGCCAGCAGCCAGCAGGGATTCGGAAACACCATATATTTT. The V call is TRBV4-2, the J call TRBJ1-3, with D possibly being TRBD1 (5 bases). The V and J ends lost 3 bases and 4 bases respectively, with 10 bases between them. The CDR3 consists of 14 residues. Germline V lookup: CDR1 LGHNA, CDR2 YNFKEQ.

The chain joins TRBV11-2 to TRBJ1-5, with D perhaps matching TRBD1 (5 bases). CDR1 is SGHAT and CDR2 is FQNNGV in the germline V gene. This CDR3 contains 15 residues. V lost 5 bases and J 0 bases, leaving 11 bases between the germline ends. The CDR3 sequence: CASSPGGDSNQPQHF. As DNA, the CDR3 is TGTGCCAGCAGCCCGGGGGGGGATAGCAATCAGCCCCAGCATTTT.

The chain uses TRBV5-1 and TRBJ2-2; 7 bases fit TRBD1. CDR1 is SGHRS, CDR2 YFSETQ, per germline. This CDR3 region has 15 residues. The V segment lost 4 bases and the J segment 2 bases; nucleotides outside the gene matches: 5. CDR3 sequence: CASSLRGHNTGELFF. The DNA for the CDR3 is TGCGCCAGCAGCCTTAGGGGGCACAACACCGGGGAGCTGTTTTTT.

The chain couples TRBV6-2 or TRBV6-3 to TRBJ2-2, with D hard to call. The germline V gene has CDR1 MNHEY and CDR2 SVGEGT. The CDR3 extends over 16 amino acids. V was pared by 0 bases and J by 0 bases, with 8 bases between. CDR3: CASSYSSSTNTGELFF. The CDR3 bases are TGTGCCAGCAGTTACTCGAGTTCCACGAACACCGGGGAGCTGTTTTTT.

The chain has TRBV9 and TRBJ2-1; D might be TRBD2 (6 bases). This CDR3 has 14 residues. V was trimmed by 0 bases and J by 8 bases, leaving 12 bases between them. Germline-derived CDR1 and CDR2 are SGDLS and YYNGEE. CDR3 in amino acids: CASSVEGLPDEQFF. The DNA of the CDR3 is TGTGCCAGCAGCGTAGAGGGACTGCCCGATGAGCAGTTCTTC.